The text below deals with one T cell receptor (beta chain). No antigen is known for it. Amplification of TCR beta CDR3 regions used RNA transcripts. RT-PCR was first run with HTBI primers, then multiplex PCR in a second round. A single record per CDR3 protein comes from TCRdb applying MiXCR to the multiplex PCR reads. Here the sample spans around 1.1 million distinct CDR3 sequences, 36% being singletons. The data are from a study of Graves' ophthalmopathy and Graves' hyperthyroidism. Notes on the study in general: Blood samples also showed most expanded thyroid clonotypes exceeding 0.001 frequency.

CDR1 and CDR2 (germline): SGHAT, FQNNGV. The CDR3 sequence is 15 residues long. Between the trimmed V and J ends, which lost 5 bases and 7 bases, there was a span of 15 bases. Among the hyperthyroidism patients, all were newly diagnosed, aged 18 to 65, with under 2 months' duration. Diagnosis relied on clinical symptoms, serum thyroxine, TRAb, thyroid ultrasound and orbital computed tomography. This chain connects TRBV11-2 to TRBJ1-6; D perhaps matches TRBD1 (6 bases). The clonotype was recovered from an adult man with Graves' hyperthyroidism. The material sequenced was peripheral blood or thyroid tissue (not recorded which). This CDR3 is CASSRRQGHNSPLHF. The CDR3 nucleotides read TGTGCCAGCAGCCGCCGGCAGGGGCACAATTCACCCCTCCACTTT.